The clone carrying this TCR beta chain was observed a handful of times. No antigen is known for it. The sample's time point: newly diagnosed GD, antithyroid drugs for less than 3 months. With RNA extracted from PBMCs as input, the TCR library was made. Deletions cut 3 bases from V and 10 bases from J, with 22 bases between. Germline V gives CDR1 SGHRS, CDR2 YFSETQ. This CDR3 spans 15 amino acids. Investigators prepared the TCR beta libraries by applying iRepertoire HTBI primers and Arm-PCR of CDR3 regions. Each CDR3 protein gets one entry after TCRdb re-called the multiplex PCR reads with MiXCR. The sample gives 530,000 or so distinct CDR3 sequences, roughly 12% of which show up once; roughly 10% is in the top ten. This entry is derived from a study of regulatory T cells in long-lasting Graves disease. Notes on the study in general: Fewer public clonotypes were shared by new patients (around 990) than by persistent patients (about 2,700).

The sample was also linked to a second study, of T cells in Graves' hyperthyroidism and ophthalmopathy.

The clonotype originates from a man aged 30 to 39 with Graves disease. The chain carries TRBV5-1 and TRBJ2-5; possible D gene TRBD1, 6 bases. Sequencing was performed on peripheral blood mononuclear cells (PBMCs), taken at new diagnosis, from a patient treated with antithyroid drugs. CDR3 in DNA: TGCGCCAGCAGCTCGAGGGACACCCCGGAGGTCGGCCAGTACTTC. It specifies CASSSRDTPEVGQYF. Together with reference TRBV5-1 and TRBJ2-5, the CDR3 gives the full variable domain: KAGVTQTPRYLIKTRGQQVTLSCSPISGHRSVSWYQQTPGQGLQFLFEYFSETQRNKGNFPGRFSGRQFSNSRSEMNVSTLELGDSALYLCASSSRDTPEVGQYFGPGTRLLVL.